This T cell receptor beta chain was documented in a study of CD8 T cells in ankylosing spondylitis. Trimming took 0 bases from V and 5 from J; bases not matched to a gene: 6. Germline CDR1 SGDLS, CDR2 YYNGEE. The CDR3 is 16 residues long. TCRdb re-called the 5' RACE reads with MiXCR, one entry per CDR3 protein. The sample carries roughly 280,000 distinct CDR3 sequences, 20% recorded once. The V gene is TRBV9, the J gene TRBJ2-1, with TRBD2 matching over 9 bases. Sample: blood, either unsorted or a sorted T cell fraction (not recorded which). This receptor was taken from a male donor with ankylosing spondylitis or in good health (not recorded which). CDR3 in DNA: TGTGCCAGCAGCGTAGGGGGACTAGCCAGAGACAATGAGCAGTTCTTC. Translation gives CASSVGGLARDNEQFF. The variable domain in full, completed from reference TRBV9 and TRBJ2-1, reads DSGVTQTPKHLITATGQRVTLRCSPRSGDLSVYWYQQSLDQGLQFLIQYYNGEERAKGNILERFSAQQFPDLHSELNLSSLELGDSALYFCASSVGGLARDNEQFFGPGTRLTVL.